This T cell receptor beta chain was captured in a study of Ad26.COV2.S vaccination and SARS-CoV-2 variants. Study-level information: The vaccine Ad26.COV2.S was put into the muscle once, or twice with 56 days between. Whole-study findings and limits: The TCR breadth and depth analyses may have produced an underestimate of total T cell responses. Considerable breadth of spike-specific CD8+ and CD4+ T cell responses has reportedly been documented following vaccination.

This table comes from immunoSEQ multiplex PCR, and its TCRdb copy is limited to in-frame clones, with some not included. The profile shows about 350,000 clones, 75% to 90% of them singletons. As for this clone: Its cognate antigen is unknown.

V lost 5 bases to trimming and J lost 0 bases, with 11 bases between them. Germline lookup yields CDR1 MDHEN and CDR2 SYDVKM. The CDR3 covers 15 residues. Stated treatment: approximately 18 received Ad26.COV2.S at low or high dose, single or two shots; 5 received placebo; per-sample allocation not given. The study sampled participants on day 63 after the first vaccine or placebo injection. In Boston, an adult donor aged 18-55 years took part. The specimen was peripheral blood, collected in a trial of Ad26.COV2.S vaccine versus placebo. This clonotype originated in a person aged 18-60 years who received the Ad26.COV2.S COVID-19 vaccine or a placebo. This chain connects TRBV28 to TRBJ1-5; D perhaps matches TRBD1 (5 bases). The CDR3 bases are TGTGCCAGCAGTCGACAGACGCCTAGCAATCAGCCCCAGCATTTT. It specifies CASSRQTPSNQPQHF.